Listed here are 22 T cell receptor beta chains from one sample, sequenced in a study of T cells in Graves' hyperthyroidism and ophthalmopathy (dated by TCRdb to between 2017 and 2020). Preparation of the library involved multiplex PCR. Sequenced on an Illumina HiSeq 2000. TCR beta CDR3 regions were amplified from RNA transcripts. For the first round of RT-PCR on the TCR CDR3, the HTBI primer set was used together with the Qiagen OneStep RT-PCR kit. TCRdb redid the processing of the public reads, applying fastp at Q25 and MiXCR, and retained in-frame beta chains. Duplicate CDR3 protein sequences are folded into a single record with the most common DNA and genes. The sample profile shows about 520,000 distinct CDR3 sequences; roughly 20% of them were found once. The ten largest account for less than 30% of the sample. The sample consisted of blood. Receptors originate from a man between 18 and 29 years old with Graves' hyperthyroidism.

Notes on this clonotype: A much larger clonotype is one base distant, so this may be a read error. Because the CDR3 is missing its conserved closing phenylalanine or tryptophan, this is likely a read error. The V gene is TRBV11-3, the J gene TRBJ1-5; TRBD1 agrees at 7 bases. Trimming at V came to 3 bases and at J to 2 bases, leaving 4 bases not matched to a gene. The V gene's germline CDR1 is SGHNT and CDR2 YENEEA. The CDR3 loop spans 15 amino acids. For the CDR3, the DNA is TGTGCCAGCAGCTTCAGACAGGGTGGCAATCAGCCCCAGCATTTG. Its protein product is CASSFRQGGNQPQHL.

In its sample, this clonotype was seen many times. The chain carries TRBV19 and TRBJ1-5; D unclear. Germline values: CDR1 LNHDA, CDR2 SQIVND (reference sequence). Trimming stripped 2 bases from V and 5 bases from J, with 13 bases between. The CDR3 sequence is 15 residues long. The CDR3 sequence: CASSILRRPDQPQHF. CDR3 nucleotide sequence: TGTGCCAGTAGTATACTCAGGCGCCCGGATCAGCCCCAGCATTTT.

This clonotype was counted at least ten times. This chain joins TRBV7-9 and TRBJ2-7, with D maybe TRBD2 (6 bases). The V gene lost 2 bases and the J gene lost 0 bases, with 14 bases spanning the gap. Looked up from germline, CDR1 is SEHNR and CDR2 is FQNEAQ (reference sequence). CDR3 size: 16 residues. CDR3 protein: CASSLPSSDLSYEQYF. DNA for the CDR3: TGTGCCAGCAGCTTACCGTCTAGCGACCTCTCCTACGAGCAGTACTTC.

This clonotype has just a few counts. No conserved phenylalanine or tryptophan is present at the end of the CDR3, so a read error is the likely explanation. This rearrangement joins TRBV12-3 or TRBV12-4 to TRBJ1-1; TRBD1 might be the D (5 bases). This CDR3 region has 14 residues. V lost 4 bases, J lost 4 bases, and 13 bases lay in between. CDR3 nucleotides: TGTGCCAGCAGTTCCTTGTCTAGGGGCACTGAAGCTTTCGTT. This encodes CASSSLSRGTEAFV.

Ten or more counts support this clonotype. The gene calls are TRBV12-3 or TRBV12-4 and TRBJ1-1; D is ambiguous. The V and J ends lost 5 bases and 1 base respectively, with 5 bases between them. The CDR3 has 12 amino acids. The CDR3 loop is CASSKQNTEAFF. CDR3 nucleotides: TGTGCCAGCAGTAAACAGAACACTGAAGCTTTCTTT.

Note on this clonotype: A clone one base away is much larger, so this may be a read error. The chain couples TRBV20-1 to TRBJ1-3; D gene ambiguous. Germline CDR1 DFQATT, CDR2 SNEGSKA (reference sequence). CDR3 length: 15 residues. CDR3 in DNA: TGCAGTGCTGGAGATCTGGAGGACTCTGGAAACACCATATATTTT. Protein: CSAGDLEDSGNTIYF.

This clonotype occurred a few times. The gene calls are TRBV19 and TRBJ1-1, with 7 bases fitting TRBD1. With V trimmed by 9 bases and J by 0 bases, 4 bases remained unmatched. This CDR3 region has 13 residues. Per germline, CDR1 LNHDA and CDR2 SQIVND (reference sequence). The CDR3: CASGGGVNTEAFF. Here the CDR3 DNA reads TGTGCCAGCGGAGGGGGCGTGAACACTGAAGCTTTCTTT.

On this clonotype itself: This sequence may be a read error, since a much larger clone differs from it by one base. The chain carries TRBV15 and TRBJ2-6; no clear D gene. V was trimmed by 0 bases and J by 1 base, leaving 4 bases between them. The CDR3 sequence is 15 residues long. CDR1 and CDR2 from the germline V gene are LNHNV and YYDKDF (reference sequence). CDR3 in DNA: TGTGCCACCAGCAGAGAGGGGTCTGGGGCCAACGTCCTGACTTTC. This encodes CATSREGSGANVLTF.

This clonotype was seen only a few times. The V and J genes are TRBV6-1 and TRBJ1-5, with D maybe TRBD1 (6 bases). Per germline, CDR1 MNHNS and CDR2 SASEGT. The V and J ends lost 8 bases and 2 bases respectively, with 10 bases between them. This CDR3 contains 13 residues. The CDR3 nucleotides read TGTGCCAGCTGTCGGACAGGCAATCAGCCCCAGCATTTT. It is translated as CASCRTGNQPQHF.

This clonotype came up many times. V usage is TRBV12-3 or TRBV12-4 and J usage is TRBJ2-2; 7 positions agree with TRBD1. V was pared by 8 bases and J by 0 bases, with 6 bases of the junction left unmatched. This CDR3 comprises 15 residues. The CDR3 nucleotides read TGTGCCAGCCAAGGGGGACAGACGAACACCGGGGAGCTGTTTTTT. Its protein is CASQGGQTNTGELFF.

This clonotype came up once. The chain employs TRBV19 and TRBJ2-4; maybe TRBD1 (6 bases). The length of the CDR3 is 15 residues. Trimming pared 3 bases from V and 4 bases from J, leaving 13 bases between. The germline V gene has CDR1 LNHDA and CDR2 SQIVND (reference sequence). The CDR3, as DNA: TGTGCCAGTAGTATGGTCGCAGGGACAAAAAACATTCAGTACTTC. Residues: CASSMVAGTKNIQYF.

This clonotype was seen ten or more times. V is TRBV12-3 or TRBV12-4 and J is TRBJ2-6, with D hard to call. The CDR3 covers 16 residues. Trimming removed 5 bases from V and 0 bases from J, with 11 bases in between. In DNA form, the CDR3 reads TGTGCCAGCAGTCCGCCTCCAGTCTCTGGGGCCAACGTCCTGACTTTC. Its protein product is CASSPPPVSGANVLTF.

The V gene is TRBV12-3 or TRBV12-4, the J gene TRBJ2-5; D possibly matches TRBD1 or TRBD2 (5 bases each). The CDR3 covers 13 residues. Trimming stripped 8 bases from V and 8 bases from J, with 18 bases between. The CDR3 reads CASGRVDGGTQYF. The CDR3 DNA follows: TGTGCCAGCGGCAGGGTGGACGGAGGCACCCAGTACTTC.

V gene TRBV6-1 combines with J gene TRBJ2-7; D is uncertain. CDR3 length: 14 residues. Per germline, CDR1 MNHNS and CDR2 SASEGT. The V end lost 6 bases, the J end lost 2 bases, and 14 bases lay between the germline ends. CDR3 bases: TGTGCCAGCAGAGAATACCAAAAACCCTACGAGCAGTACTTC. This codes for CASREYQKPYEQYF.

The CDR3 reads CASSFGTGAKTEAFF. In DNA, the CDR3 is TGTGCCAGCAGCTTTGGGACAGGGGCCAAAACTGAAGCTTTCTTT. This chain links TRBV5-5 with TRBJ1-1, with TRBD1 matching 10 bases. Unmatched junction bases numbered 6, after V lost 2 bases and J lost 5 bases. The germline CDR1 and CDR2 sequences are SGHKS and YYEKEE (reference sequence). CDR3 length: 15 residues.

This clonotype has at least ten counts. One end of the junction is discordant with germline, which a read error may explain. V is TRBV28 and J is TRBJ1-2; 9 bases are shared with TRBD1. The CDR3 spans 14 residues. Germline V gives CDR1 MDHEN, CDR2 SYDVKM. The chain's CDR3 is CASSPQGATYAYTF. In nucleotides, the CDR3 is TGTGCCAGCAGTCCACAGGGGGCAACCTATGCCTACACCTTC.

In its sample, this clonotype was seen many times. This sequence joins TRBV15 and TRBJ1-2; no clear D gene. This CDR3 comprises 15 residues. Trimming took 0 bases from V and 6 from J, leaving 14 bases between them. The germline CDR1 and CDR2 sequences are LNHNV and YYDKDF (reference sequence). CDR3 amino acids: CATSRDLSPLDGYTF. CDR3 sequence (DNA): TGTGCCACCAGCAGAGATTTGAGTCCCTTAGATGGCTACACCTTC.

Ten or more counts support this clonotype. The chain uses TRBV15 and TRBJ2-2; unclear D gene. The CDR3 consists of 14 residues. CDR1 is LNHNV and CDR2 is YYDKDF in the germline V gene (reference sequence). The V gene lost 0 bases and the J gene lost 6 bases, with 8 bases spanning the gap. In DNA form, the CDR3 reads TGTGCCACCAGCAGAGATCCACCCCCCGGGGAGCTGTTTTTT. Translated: CATSRDPPPGELFF.

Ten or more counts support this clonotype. CDR3 DNA: TGTGCCAGCAGGGGGACAGGGTCCTACGAGCAGTACTTC. This sequence encodes CASRGTGSYEQYF. V is TRBV28 and J is TRBJ2-7, with 9 bases aligning to TRBD1. Germline V gives CDR1 MDHEN, CDR2 SYDVKM. The CDR3 is 13 residues long. V lost 6 bases to trimming and J lost 1 base; unmatched junction nucleotides: 1. Full variable domain (rest looked up from reference TRBV28 and TRBJ2-7): DVKVTQSSRYLVKRTGEKVFLECVQDMDHENMFWYRQDPGLGLRLIYFSYDVKMKEKGDIPEGYSVSREKKERFSLILESASTNQTSMYLCASRGTGSYEQYFGPGTRLTVT.

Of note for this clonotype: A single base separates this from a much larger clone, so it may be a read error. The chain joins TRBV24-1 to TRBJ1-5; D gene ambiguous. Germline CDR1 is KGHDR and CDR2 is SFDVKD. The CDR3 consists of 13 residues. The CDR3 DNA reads TGTGCCACCAGTGGGCCAGTGGATCAGCCCCAGCAGTTT. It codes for CATSGPVDQPQQF.

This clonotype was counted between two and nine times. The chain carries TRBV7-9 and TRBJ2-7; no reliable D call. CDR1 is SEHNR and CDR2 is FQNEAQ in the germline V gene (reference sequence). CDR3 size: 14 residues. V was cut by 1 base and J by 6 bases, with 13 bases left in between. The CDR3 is CASSLGQDPSEQYF. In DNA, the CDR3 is TGTGCCAGCAGCTTAGGGCAGGACCCCTCCGAGCAGTACTTC.

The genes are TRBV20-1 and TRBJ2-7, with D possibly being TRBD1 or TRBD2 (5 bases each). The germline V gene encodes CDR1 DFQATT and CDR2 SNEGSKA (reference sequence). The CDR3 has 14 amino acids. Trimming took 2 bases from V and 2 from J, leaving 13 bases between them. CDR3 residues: CSARRGRGTYEQYF. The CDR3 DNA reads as TGCAGTGCTAGAAGGGGCCGGGGAACCTACGAGCAGTACTTC.